Below, one T cell receptor (beta chain) is given with its context. The study ran its PCR with 60 Vbeta and 13 Jbeta primers. The method was immunoSEQ multiplex PCR; TCRdb's version includes in-frame clones alone and lacks a portion of them. This table has about 130,000 clones, around 72% appearing once. The data were obtained in a study of cytomegalovirus exposure and HLA in healthy donors. The germline V gene encodes CDR1 SGDLS and CDR2 YYNGEE. The length of the CDR3 is 12 residues. Trimming took off 4 bases at V and 7 bases at J, with 8 bases between the two ends. Sequencing was done on a sample of PBMCs. The V and J genes are TRBV9 and TRBJ1-4; a possible D gene is TRBD1 (5 bases). The clonotype originates from a man aged 18 to 29 in good health and CMV-seropositive. The CDR3 spells CASSPGGEKLFF. The CDR3 DNA sequence: TGTGCCAGCAGCCCCGGGGGTGAAAAACTGTTTTTT.